These T cell receptor beta chains were read from a single sample in a study of cytomegalovirus exposure and HLA in healthy donors. Sequencing was performed with immunoSEQ multiplex PCR; in TCRdb, only in-frame clones are kept and a portion is missing. The table shows 95,000 to 150,000 clones, with around two thirds occurring only once. The specimen sequenced was PBMCs. All receptors derive from a woman in her 40s in good health and CMV-seropositive. Each CDR3 is given with its conserved first and last residue. D genes are given only for firm matches. The listing skips clone size in some rows; elsewhere it reads once, few, many or a size class.

d_call j_call clone_size v_call cdr3_aa cdr3_nt
TRBD2 TRBJ2-3 - TRBV5-4 CASKEGGPVGTDTQYF TGTGCCAGCAAAGAGGGAGGGCCTGTTGGCACAGATACGCAGTATTTT
TRBD2 TRBJ2-7 - TRBV6-1 CASSEVPPGLAGVEQYF TGTGCCAGCAGTGAAGTACCTCCGGGACTAGCGGGAGTCGAGCAGTACTTC
- TRBJ2-1 - TRBV19 CASSAGQYNEQFF TGTGCCAGTAGTGCGGGACAGTACAATGAGCAGTTCTTC
- TRBJ1-3 - TRBV5-1 CASSSRGQTSGNTIYF TGCGCCAGCAGCTCCCGCGGTCAGACCTCTGGAAACACCATATATTTT
TRBD1 TRBJ1-1 once TRBV11-2 CASSLDGRGPGTEAFF TGTGCCAGCAGCTTAGATGGTAGGGGGCCGGGGACTGAAGCTTTCTTT
- TRBJ2-7 - TRBV2 CASIKEAYYEQYF TGTGCCAGCATCAAGGAGGCCTACTACGAGCAGTACTTC
TRBD2 TRBJ2-1 - TRBV7-3 CASSLTRLAGEGNEQFF TGTGCCAGCAGCTTAACCCGACTAGCGGGAGAGGGCAATGAGCAGTTCTTC
- TRBJ2-7 - TRBV5-1 CASSLALGGEQYF TGCGCCAGCAGCTTGGCCTTGGGGGGCGAGCAGTACTTC
- TRBJ2-1 - TRBV6-5 CASSYSFGYNEQFF TGTGCCAGCAGTTACTCCTTCGGGTACAATGAGCAGTTCTTC
- TRBJ1-2 - TRBV5-1 CASSAAAGGYTF TGCGCCAGCAGCGCGGCCGCGGGTGGCTACACCTTC
TRBD2 TRBJ2-5 - TRBV13 CASSLASGSRTQYF TGTGCCAGCAGCTTAGCTAGCGGGAGTCGAACCCAGTACTTC
TRBD1 TRBJ1-5 few TRBV7-8 CVSSLKWVTGKNQPQHF TGTGTCAGCAGCTTAAAATGGGTGACAGGGAAAAATCAGCCCCAGCATTTT
TRBD2 TRBJ2-7 - TRBV9 CASSGASGPYEQYF TGTGCCAGCAGCGGCGCTAGCGGCCCCTACGAGCAGTACTTC
TRBD2 TRBJ2-7 - TRBV6-5 CASSYYPGRNEQYF TGTGCCAGCAGTTACTATCCCGGGAGGAACGAGCAGTACTTC
- TRBJ1-1 few TRBV19 CASRRGQNTEAFF TGTGCCAGCCGACGGGGACAGAACACTGAAGCTTTCTTT
TRBD2 TRBJ2-7 few TRBV7-2 CASSSRTSVYEQYF TGTGCCAGCAGTTCCCGGACTAGCGTATACGAGCAGTACTTC
TRBD2 TRBJ2-7 - TRBV5-1 CASSWREATYEQYF TGCGCCAGCAGCTGGCGGGAGGCTACCTACGAGCAGTACTTC
- TRBJ2-7 few TRBV6-5 CASSYSTRSPSYEQYF TGTGCCAGCAGTTACTCGACGCGGTCCCCATCCTACGAGCAGTACTTC
TRBD1 TRBJ1-4 - TRBV15 CATSRAFDRGNEKLFF TGTGCCACCAGCAGAGCGTTCGACAGGGGGAATGAAAAACTGTTTTTT
- TRBJ1-3 - TRBV18 CASSPPVVGAFGNTIYF TGTGCCAGCTCACCACCGGTTGTGGGGGCCTTTGGAAACACCATATATTTT
- TRBJ1-1 many TRBV6-6 CASSYDSNTEAFF TGTGCCAGCAGCTATGACAGCAACACTGAAGCTTTCTTT
TRBD2 TRBJ2-2 - TRBV5-1 CASSPQAGDETGELFF TGCGCCAGCAGCCCCCAGGCGGGGGATGAAACCGGGGAGCTGTTTTTT
- TRBJ2-2 few TRBV19 CASEGLRTGELFF TGTGCCAGTGAGGGACTCCGCACCGGGGAGCTGTTTTTT
TRBD2 TRBJ2-5 - TRBV5-1 CASSLDGTSMETQYF TGCGCCAGCAGCTTGGATGGGACTAGTATGGAGACCCAGTACTTC
TRBD2 TRBJ2-1 - TRBV11-2 CASSPGAGGPYEQFF TGTGCCAGCAGCCCGGGAGCGGGGGGGCCGTATGAGCAGTTCTTC
TRBD1 TRBJ2-3 once TRBV5-6 CASSLGDRSTDTQYF TGTGCCAGCAGCTTGGGGGACAGATCCACAGATACGCAGTATTTT
TRBD2 TRBJ2-1 once TRBV27 CASSLFSQAGRYNEQFF TGTGCCAGCAGTTTATTTTCTCAAGCGGGGAGGTACAATGAGCAGTTCTTC
- TRBJ1-1 - TRBV21-1 CASSKGRRHRVGFGAEAFF -
- TRBJ2-1 - TRBV5-6 CASSSLNGLGNEQFF TGTGCCAGCAGCTCCCTCAACGGACTGGGCAATGAGCAGTTCTTC
TRBD2 TRBJ2-2 - TRBV14 CASSPGTSANTGELFF TGTGCCAGCAGCCCAGGGACTAGCGCGAACACCGGGGAGCTGTTTTTT
TRBD1 TRBJ1-4 - TRBV30 CAWSVQGAGEKLFF TGTGCCTGGAGTGTACAGGGGGCGGGAGAAAAACTGTTTTTT
TRBD2 TRBJ2-1 few TRBV27 CASSPTSGVNNEQFF TGTGCCAGCAGTCCAACTAGCGGGGTTAACAATGAGCAGTTCTTC
- TRBJ1-1 - TRBV2 CASSGGGALNAEAFF TGTGCCAGCAGTGGAGGGGGGGCATTGAATGCTGAAGCTTTCTTT
- TRBJ2-3 few TRBV9 CASSPTYVNRDTQYF TGTGCCAGCAGCCCCACCTACGTCAACAGGGATACGCAGTATTTT
TRBD2 TRBJ2-1 - TRBV5-1 CASSAGLVRGSYNEQFF TGCGCCAGCAGCGCCGGACTAGTGCGGGGGTCCTACAATGAGCAGTTCTTC
TRBD2 TRBJ2-3 - TRBV4-2 CASSQEAAWTSGGGTDTQYF TGTGCCAGCAGCCAAGAAGCGGCCTGGACTAGCGGGGGGGGCACAGATACGCAGTATTTT
- TRBJ1-4 - TRBV7-2 CASSPGGGNEKLFF TGTGCCAGCAGTCCCGGGGGAGGTAATGAAAAACTGTTTTTT
TRBD1 TRBJ1-5 - TRBV6-5 CASRGQDNQPQHF TGTGCCAGCAGGGGACAGGATAATCAGCCCCAGCATTTT
- TRBJ2-6 - TRBV7-9 CASSIPGPGANVLTF TGTGCCAGCAGCATCCCAGGGCCTGGGGCCAACGTCCTGACTTTC
- TRBJ2-2 few TRBV5-6 CASSFNLLSLGGELFF TGTGCCAGCAGCTTTAATCTCCTGTCACTAGGCGGGGAGCTGTTTTTT
TRBD2 TRBJ2-7 few TRBV5-1 CASSLGPSGGDYEQYF TGCGCCAGCAGCCTTGGCCCTAGCGGGGGGGATTACGAGCAGTACTTC
- TRBJ2-2 - TRBV10-2 CASSSQGYTGELFF TGCGCCAGCAGTTCTCAGGGATACACCGGGGAGCTGTTTTTT
- TRBJ2-2 - TRBV6-5 CASSYDSFHRELFF TGTGCCAGCAGTTACGACAGCTTCCACCGGGAGCTGTTTTTT
- TRBJ1-3 few TRBV9 CASSPPPVSGNTIYF TGTGCCAGCAGCCCCCCCCCAGTCTCTGGAAACACCATATATTTT
TRBD1 TRBJ2-5 - TRBV5-1 CASTQFGQGSIETQYF TGCGCCAGCACTCAGTTCGGACAGGGGTCTATCGAGACCCAGTACTTC